This is a list of T cell receptor beta chains from one sample in a study of siplizumab effects on memory and regulatory T cells. Assay: immunoSEQ multiplex PCR; the TCRdb copy retains only in-frame clones and omits some. The profile shows around 78,000 clones, under 95% of them singletons. Specimen: CD8+ T cells sorted from blood. The receptors derive from a human donor in good health. CDR3s include the opening cysteine and the closing phenylalanine or tryptophan. D genes are given only for firm matches. Where a row states a size, it is once, few, many or the class of an expanded clone; other rows omit it.

clone_size,v_call,j_call,cdr3_length,d_call,cdr3_nt,cdr3_aa
NA,TRBV19,TRBJ2-1,15,TRBD2,TGTGCCAGTAGTACCCGGACTAGCGGGGGTAAAGAGCAGTTCTTC,CASSTRTSGGKEQFF
NA,TRBV6-5,TRBJ2-7,13,TRBD2,TGTGCCAGCCTCGGGAGGTACTCCTACGAGCAGTACTTC,CASLGRYSYEQYF
NA,TRBV5-1,TRBJ2-7,12,NA,TGCGCCAGCAGGGACAGCACCTACGAGCAGTACTTC,CASRDSTYEQYF
NA,TRBV5-6,TRBJ1-2,16,TRBD1,TGTGCCAGCAGCTTGGGCGAGACAGGGAGGGACTATGGCTACACCTTC,CASSLGETGRDYGYTF
NA,TRBV7-6,TRBJ2-1,14,TRBD2,TGTGCCAGCAGCTCGCCGGGACTATCGAATGAGCAGTTCTTC,CASSSPGLSNEQFF
once,TRBV6-5,TRBJ2-3,13,NA,TGTGCCAGCAGTTACCCCCCGGCGGATACGCAGTATTTT,CASSYPPADTQYF
NA,TRBV7-9,TRBJ2-5,16,NA,TGTGCCAGCAGCCCCGCCGGTACGGGGTACCAAGAGACCCAGTACTTC,CASSPAGTGYQETQYF
NA,TRBV27,TRBJ2-7,13,NA,TGTGCCAGCAGCTTAGCGTCGTCTAACGAGCAGTACTTC,CASSLASSNEQYF
once,TRBV19,TRBJ2-1,14,NA,TGTGCCAGTAGTTTTACTAGTTCCTACAATGAGCAGTTCTTC,CASSFTSSYNEQFF
NA,TRBV5-4,TRBJ2-1,19,TRBD2,TGTGCCAGCAGCGACCCAGCGGGGAGCTCTCCCCCCTATTACAATGAGCAGTTCTTC,CASSDPAGSSPPYYNEQFF
NA,TRBV30,TRBJ2-7,15,NA,TGTGCCTGGAGTGCCGGGACAGCCGGGGGCTACGAGCAGTACTTC,CAWSAGTAGGYEQYF
NA,TRBV30,TRBJ2-1,14,NA,TGTGCCTGGAGTACCCCCGCTAAGTACAATGAGCAGTTCTTC,CAWSTPAKYNEQFF